Below are 8 T cell receptor beta chains sequenced from a single sample in a study of cytomegalovirus exposure and HLA in healthy donors. The study ran its PCR with 60 Vbeta and 13 Jbeta primers. Repertoires were generated with immunoSEQ multiplex PCR, while TCRdb's copy carries only in-frame clones and drops some. The table lists more than 80,000 clones, about two thirds of them singletons, with 0.65% to 0.85% in the top ten. Sequences were obtained from PBMCs. Receptor source: a boy between 10 and 17 years old in good health and CMV-seronegative.

The V gene is TRBV4-1, the J gene TRBJ2-7; 9 positions match TRBD1. The V and J ends lost 8 bases and 5 bases, in that order; junction bases with no gene match: 7. Germline V gives CDR1 MGHRA, CDR2 YSYEKL. This CDR3 comprises 13 residues. CDR3 in amino acids: CASGGQGAHEQYF. Written as DNA, the CDR3 is TGCGCCAGCGGGGGACAGGGAGCCCACGAGCAGTACTTC.

This clone was counted a few times. The rearrangement links TRBV9 to TRBJ1-2, with TRBD1 matching 8 bases. This CDR3 region has 14 residues. V dropped 1 base and J dropped 8; count of bases not matched to a gene: 7. Germline CDR1 and CDR2: SGDLS and YYNGEE. This CDR3 is CASSVLDREDGYTF. CDR3 DNA: TGTGCCAGCAGCGTACTGGACAGGGAGGACGGCTACACCTTC.

The chain uses TRBV9 and TRBJ2-4; 8 bases line up with TRBD1. This CDR3 region has 15 residues. With 4 bases clipped from V and 8 bases from J, the junction kept 11 bases outside the gene matches. The V gene's germline CDR1 is SGDLS and CDR2 YYNGEE. The chain's CDR3 is CASSPQGVGRDIQYF. The CDR3 DNA reads as TGTGCCAGCAGCCCACAGGGGGTGGGACGGGACATTCAGTACTTC.

The chain links TRBV30 to TRBJ1-1; 8 bases line up with TRBD1. In germline, CDR1 is GTSNPN, CDR2 SVGIG (reference sequence). V lost 5 bases, J lost 7 bases, and 9 bases stayed unmatched. The CDR3 has 13 residues. The CDR3 protein is CAWEMTGEGEAFF. The CDR3 bases are TGTGCCTGGGAAATGACAGGGGAGGGTGAAGCTTTCTTT.

The gene calls are TRBV29-1 and TRBJ2-2; D is undetermined. Trimming left V 4 bases short and J 3 bases short, with 3 bases between. CDR1 SQVTM and CDR2 ANQGSEA come from the germline V gene. This CDR3 spans 11 amino acids. The CDR3 spells CSVADTGELFF. CDR3 in DNA: TGCAGCGTTGCAGACACCGGGGAGCTGTTTTTT.

The V gene is TRBV9, the J gene TRBJ2-1; D might be TRBD2 (5 bases). This CDR3 has 14 amino acids. Looked up from germline, CDR1 is SGDLS and CDR2 is YYNGEE. V was clipped by 0 bases and J by 4 bases, with 8 bases between them. The DNA of the CDR3 is TGTGCCAGCAGCGTAGTGGACTCGTACAATGAGCAGTTCTTC. Its protein is CASSVVDSYNEQFF.

This clone was recorded only once. The chain employs TRBV6-6 and TRBJ1-1, with 12 bases lining up with TRBD1. The V gene end was trimmed by 5 bases and the J gene end by 5 bases; junction bases not matched to a gene: 6. The CDR3 consists of 15 residues. Germline CDR1 reads MNHNY; CDR2 reads SVGAGI (reference sequence). CDR3 sequence (DNA): TGTGCCAGCAGTGGGACAGGGGGCGTCTATACTGAAGCTTTCTTT. Encoded protein: CASSGTGGVYTEAFF.

V usage is TRBV6-4 and J usage is TRBJ1-1; D not resolved. The CDR3 runs to 13 residues. The germline V gene encodes CDR1 MRHNA and CDR2 SNTAGT. Trimming stripped 5 bases from V and 1 base from J, with 8 bases between. This CDR3 reads CASSRQENTEAFF. The CDR3 nucleotides are TGTGCCAGCAGTCGGCAGGAGAACACTGAAGCTTTCTTT.